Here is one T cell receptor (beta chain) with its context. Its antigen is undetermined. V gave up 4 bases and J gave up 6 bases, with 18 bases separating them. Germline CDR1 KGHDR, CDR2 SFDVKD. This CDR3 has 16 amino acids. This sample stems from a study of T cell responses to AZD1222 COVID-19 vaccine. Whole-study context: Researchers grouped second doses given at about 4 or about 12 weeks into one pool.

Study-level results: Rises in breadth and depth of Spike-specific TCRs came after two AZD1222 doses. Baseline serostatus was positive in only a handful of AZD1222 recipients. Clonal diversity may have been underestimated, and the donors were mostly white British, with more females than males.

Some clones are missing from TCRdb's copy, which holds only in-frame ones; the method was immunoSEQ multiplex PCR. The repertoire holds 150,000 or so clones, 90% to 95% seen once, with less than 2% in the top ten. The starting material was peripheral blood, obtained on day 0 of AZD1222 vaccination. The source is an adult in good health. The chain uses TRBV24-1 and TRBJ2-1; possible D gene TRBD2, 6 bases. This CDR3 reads CATSETGTQAGNEQFF. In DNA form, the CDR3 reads TGTGCCACCAGTGAAACCGGGACCCAAGCGGGCAATGAGCAGTTCTTC.